These 18 T cell receptor beta chains came from one sample sequenced in a study of shared clonotypes between healthy human individuals. TCRdb's table, derived via immunoSEQ multiplex PCR, lists solely in-frame clones and lacks some. The profile covers roughly 2.5 million clones, with over 85% appearing a single time and around 0.14% taken by the ten largest. The sequencing sample was made of naive CD4+ T cells sorted from blood. Sample subset: CD45RA+ positively selected. The receptors here all came from a man aged 18 to 30 in good health.

As regards this clone: The identical CDR3 is also encoded by other nucleotide sequences in the sample. J is TRBJ2-3 and V is TRBV5-1, with 7 bases matching TRBD2. V lost 0 bases and J lost 1; bases outside the gene matches: 2. The CDR3 is 15 residues long. The germline V gene encodes CDR1 SGHRS and CDR2 YFSETQ. Here the CDR3 reads CASSLGGSRTDTQYF. The CDR3 bases are TGCGCCAGCAGCTTGGGCGGGAGTCGCACAGATACGCAGTATTTT.

On this clone itself: The sample holds other DNA sequences that translate to the same CDR3. The J gene is TRBJ1-5, the V gene TRBV7-9; 10 nucleotides align to TRBD1. CDR3 length: 16 residues. Germline loops: CDR1 SEHNR, CDR2 FQNEAQ (reference sequence). After removal of 0 bases from V and 4 bases from J, the junction contained 3 bases not matched to a gene. The CDR3 DNA is TGTGCCAGCAGCTTAGCGGGGGGACAGGGGAATCAGCCCCAGCATTTT. It encodes CASSLAGGQGNQPQHF.

In the case of this clone: This specimen includes other DNA sequences encoding the same CDR3. The chain has TRBV7-2 and TRBJ2-7; no clear D gene. Germline CDR1 is SGHTA and CDR2 is FQGNSA. The CDR3 sequence is 12 residues long. Between the trimmed V and J ends, which lost 1 base and 5 bases, there was a span of 6 bases. CDR3 sequence reads: CASSLVRHEQYF. CDR3 bases: TGTGCCAGCAGCTTAGTGAGGCACGAGCAGTACTTC.

About this clone itself: This CDR3 is also generated by other DNA sequences in the sample. The J gene is TRBJ2-2, the V gene TRBV5-4; TRBD1 matches 7 bases. Germline V CDR1 and CDR2: SGHNT, YYREEE (reference sequence). Losses at the gene ends were 0 bases for V and 5 bases for J; bases not matched to a gene: 4. This CDR3 is 15 amino acids long. The CDR3 sequence: CASSLGQGVTGELFF. The CDR3 nucleotides are TGTGCCAGCAGCTTGGGCCAGGGGGTAACCGGGGAGCTGTTTTTT. The entire variable domain, with the rest obtained from reference TRBV5-4 and TRBJ2-2, is as follows: ETGVTQSPTHLIKTRGQQVTLRCSSQSGHNTVSWYQQALGQGPQFIFQYYREEENGRGNFPPRFSGLQFPNYSSELNVNALELDDSALYLCASSLGQGVTGELFFGEGSRLTVL.

The chain uses TRBV5-4 and TRBJ2-5; TRBD2 agrees at 8 bases. CDR1 is SGHNT, CDR2 YYREEE, per germline (reference sequence). The CDR3 loop spans 14 amino acids. V lost 2 bases and J lost 4; bases outside the gene matches: 4. The DNA for the CDR3 is TGTGCCAGCAGCTTAGAGGGACTAGGAGAGACCCAGTACTTC. It encodes CASSLEGLGETQYF.

The chain links TRBV7-2 to TRBJ2-5, with no clear D. V lost 3 bases and J lost 2, with 7 bases in between. The CDR3 is 13 amino acids. Germline assignment: CDR1 SGHTA and CDR2 FQGNSA. Written as DNA, the CDR3 is TGTGCCAGCAGCTTTTCCAAACAAGAGACCCAGTACTTC. This sequence encodes CASSFSKQETQYF. The complete variable domain, with remaining parts taken from reference TRBV7-2 and TRBJ2-5, reads GAGVSQSPSNKVTEKGKDVELRCDPISGHTALYWYRQSLGQGLEFLIYFQGNSAPDKSGLPSDRFSAERTGGSVSTLTIQRTQQEDSAVYLCASSFSKQETQYFGPGTRLLVL.

The chain uses TRBV25-1 and TRBJ1-6, with a weak D call TRBD1 (6 bases). CDR3 length: 14 residues. Deletions cut 5 bases from V and 10 bases from J, with 15 bases between. Germline CDR1 and CDR2: MGHDK and SYGVNS. CDR3 loop: CASSTTGSGSPLHF. CDR3 in DNA: TGTGCCAGCAGTACAACAGGGTCGGGATCACCCCTCCACTTT.

The V call is TRBV11-2, the J call TRBJ2-7; TRBD2 agrees at 8 bases. The V segment lost 1 base and the J segment 6 bases; nucleotides outside the gene matches: 8. CDR1 and CDR2 from the germline V gene are SGHAT and FQNNGV. There are 15 residues in the CDR3. The CDR3 DNA sequence: TGTGCCAGCAGCTTAGCGGGAGGGCCGGTTGGCGAGCAGTACTTC. Translating gives CASSLAGGPVGEQYF.

The chain uses TRBV4-1 and TRBJ1-3, with D possibly TRBD1 on 6 matching bases. CDR1 is MGHRA, CDR2 YSYEKL, per germline. This CDR3 spans 14 amino acids. Between the trimmed V and J ends, which lost 8 bases and 2 bases, there was a span of 13 bases. CDR3: CASGEGGAGNTIYF. CDR3 coding DNA: TGCGCCAGCGGAGAGGGGGGGGCTGGAAACACCATATATTTT.

The chain couples TRBV20-1 to TRBJ2-7; D uncertain. In germline, CDR1 is DFQATT, CDR2 SNEGSKA (reference sequence). The CDR3 consists of 11 residues. The V end was cut by 5 bases, the J end by 6 bases, with 11 bases between. The CDR3 region is CSAWDLGEQYF. The DNA for the CDR3 is TGCAGTGCTTGGGATTTGGGCGAGCAGTACTTC.

This clone was counted a single time. The V call is TRBV9, the J call TRBJ2-2; 9 bases align to TRBD2. Germline CDR1 reads SGDLS; CDR2 reads YYNGEE. This CDR3 has 18 amino acids. Trimming at V came to 1 base and at J to 5 bases, leaving 12 bases not matched to a gene. The CDR3 here is CASSVLAGGLKGTGELFF. CDR3 nucleotide sequence: TGTGCCAGCAGCGTACTGGCGGGAGGGCTAAAGGGAACCGGGGAGCTGTTTTTT.

The chain links TRBV20-1 to TRBJ1-4, with D possibly TRBD1 on 5 matching bases. The CDR3 is made up of 11 amino acids. V shed 6 bases and J shed 8 bases, with 10 bases lying between them. From germline, CDR1 is DFQATT and CDR2 SNEGSKA (reference sequence). CDR3 in DNA: TGCAGTGCGCCGGGACTCGAAAAACTGTTTTTT. This gives the protein CSAPGLEKLFF.

Concerning this clone itself: The junction departs from germline at one end; a sequencing error may be responsible. The chain uses TRBV5-4 and TRBJ2-3, with no clear D. This CDR3 is 15 amino acids long. Germline V lookup: CDR1 SGHNT, CDR2 YYREEE (reference sequence). CDR3 residues: CASSQDGRDTDTQYF. The DNA of the CDR3 is TGCGCCAGCAGCCAAGATGGACGTGATACAGATACGCAGTATTTT.

The chain links TRBV2 to TRBJ2-7; 7 nucleotides agree with TRBD1. The CDR3 extends over 13 amino acids. V lost 7 bases to trimming and J lost 6 bases; unmatched junction nucleotides: 9. In germline, CDR1 is SNHLY, CDR2 FYNNEI. DNA for the CDR3: TGTGCCAGCACTCAGACAGGGATTGCCGAGCAGTACTTC. This encodes CASTQTGIAEQYF.

This chain connects TRBV2 to TRBJ2-7; 8 nucleotides line up with TRBD1. The germline CDR1 and CDR2 sequences are SNHLY and FYNNEI. Trimming removed 4 bases from V and 2 bases from J; junction bases left unmatched: 10. CDR3 size: 16 residues. CDR3 in amino acids: CASSVLATGVPYEQYF. The CDR3 DNA reads TGTGCCAGCAGTGTTCTCGCGACAGGGGTCCCCTACGAGCAGTACTTC.

V is TRBV4-2 and J is TRBJ1-2; 11 bases line up with TRBD1. The CDR3 runs 16 residues. V was clipped by 0 bases and J by 7 bases; unmatched bases: 7. Germline CDR1 and CDR2: LGHNA and YNFKEQ. CDR3 amino acids: CASSQEAGQGAGGYTF. CDR3 coding DNA: TGTGCCAGCAGCCAAGAGGCCGGACAGGGGGCTGGTGGCTACACCTTC.

The rearrangement joins TRBV28 to TRBJ1-4, with D hard to call. CDR3 length equals 15 residues. Germline CDR1 is MDHEN and CDR2 is SYDVKM. The V end was cut by 7 bases, the J end by 4 bases, with 16 bases between. The CDR3 loop is CASTNGGGLNEKLFF. CDR3 in DNA: TGTGCCAGCACCAATGGAGGCGGCCTTAATGAAAAACTGTTTTTT.

The rearrangement joins TRBV28 to TRBJ2-7; TRBD1 matches 8 bases. This CDR3 has 14 residues. The V gene end was trimmed by 4 bases and the J gene end by 6 bases; junction bases not matched to a gene: 8. CDR1 and CDR2 from the germline V gene are MDHEN and SYDVKM. The CDR3 loop is CASSSGQGPIEQYF. The CDR3 bases are TGTGCCAGCAGTTCTGGACAGGGTCCGATCGAGCAGTACTTC. The full variable domain, rest sourced from reference TRBV28 and TRBJ2-7, is DVKVTQSSRYLVKRTGEKVFLECVQDMDHENMFWYRQDPGLGLRLIYFSYDVKMKEKGDIPEGYSVSREKKERFSLILESASTNQTSMYLCASSSGQGPIEQYFGPGTRLTVT.